The 6 T cell receptor beta chains listed next were all sequenced from one sample in a study of CD8 T cells in Susac syndrome. An input of roughly 0.5 to 1 ug of RNA was subjected to reverse transcription using random hexamers. TCRdb recomputed calls from the immunoSEQ multiplex PCR reads with MiXCR, one row per CDR3 protein. The sample carries 92,000 or so distinct CDR3 sequences, around 96% recorded once. Sequencing used CD8+ T cells from PBMCs. Receptors were obtained from a human donor with Susac syndrome.

The rearrangement joins TRBV20-1 to TRBJ1-1; possibly TRBD1 for D (5 bases). There are 15 residues in the CDR3. Germline V gene data show CDR1 as DFQATT and CDR2 as SNEGSKA (reference sequence). Trimming took 0 bases from V and 6 from J, leaving 17 bases between them. CDR3 loop: CSARDYVRVAAEAFF. DNA for the CDR3: TGCAGTGCTAGAGATTATGTCAGGGTCGCCGCTGAAGCTTTCTTT.

The V gene is TRBV18, the J gene TRBJ1-3, with D possibly being TRBD1 (6 bases). Germline V lookup: CDR1 KGHSH, CDR2 LQKENI. Trimming removed 6 bases from V and 1 base from J, with 19 bases in between. This CDR3 comprises 17 residues. CDR3 region: CASSGTGSGSSGNTIYF. In nucleotides, the CDR3 is TGTGCCAGCTCTGGAACAGGGTCTGGTTCATCTGGAAACACCATATATTTT.

This clonotype occurred once. V usage is TRBV20-1 and J usage is TRBJ2-7; 7 bases line up with TRBD1. CDR3 length equals 14 residues. Germline V gives CDR1 DFQATT, CDR2 SNEGSKA (reference sequence). The V segment lost 5 bases and the J segment 0 bases; nucleotides outside the gene matches: 7. The CDR3 nucleotides are TGCAGTGCTGGGGGACAGCCCATCTCCTACGAGCAGTACTTC. Encoded protein: CSAGGQPISYEQYF.

This chain uses TRBV30 with TRBJ1-2; D not certain. V was shortened by 2 bases and J by 5 bases, with 21 bases between the two germline ends. Germline CDR1 and CDR2: GTSNPN and SVGIG (reference sequence). The CDR3 has 16 residues. The CDR3 reads CAWSPPGIHLPYGYTF. CDR3 nucleotide sequence: TGTGCCTGGAGTCCCCCCGGGATCCACTTACCGTATGGCTACACCTTC.

J is TRBJ2-1 and V is TRBV29-1; possible D gene TRBD2, 6 bases. The germline V and J ends were trimmed by 3 bases and 0 bases, with 9 bases remaining between them. Looked up from germline, CDR1 is SQVTM and CDR2 is ANQGSEA. The length of the CDR3 is 14 residues. The CDR3 loop is CSVDGGISYNEQFF. The CDR3 bases are TGCAGCGTTGATGGGGGGATCTCCTACAATGAGCAGTTCTTC.

V gene TRBV24-1 combines with J gene TRBJ1-5; D uncertain. The CDR3 has 15 amino acids. Trimming left V 9 bases short and J 0 bases short, with 14 bases between. Germline V gene lookup returns CDR1 KGHDR and CDR2 SFDVKD. The CDR3 is CATVLWAFSNQPQHF. The CDR3 DNA sequence: TGTGCCACCGTATTATGGGCTTTTAGCAATCAGCCCCAGCATTTT.